This is a list of T cell receptor beta chains from one sample in a study of cytotoxic CD8 clonotypes in ibrutinib-treated CLL. Generated by immunoSEQ multiplex PCR, the TCRdb table keeps only in-frame clones and is missing some. Among 25,000 or so clones, approximately 62% were seen once, and the ten largest hold less than 15%. Sample: PBMCs, taken before ibrutinib treatment. The origin of the receptors is a human donor with chronic lymphocytic leukemia. The CDR3 runs from the conserved cysteine through the conserved F or W. Fields, in order: clone size, V gene, J gene, D gene, CDR3 protein, CDR3 DNA. The D gene is left open where the match is weak. Not every row has a clone size; where given, it reads once, few, many or a size class.

size: .
V: TRBV7-9
J: TRBJ2-3
D: .
CDR3: CASSLAASTDTQYF
DNA: TGTGCCAGCAGCTTAGCGGCTAGCACAGATACGCAGTATTTT

size: .
V: TRBV30
J: TRBJ1-2
D: .
CDR3: CAWSGGFGYTF
DNA: TGTGCCTGGAGTGGTGGGTTTGGCTACACCTTC

size: once
V: TRBV7-9
J: TRBJ2-4
D: .
CDR3: CASSLKVAGSAKNIQYF
DNA: TGTGCCAGCAGCTTAAAAGTAGCAGGGTCGGCCAAAAACATTCAGTACTTC

size: .
V: TRBV6-5
J: TRBJ1-4
D: .
CDR3: CASSYGGTEKLFF
DNA: TGTGCCAGCAGTTACGGAGGCACCGAAAAACTGTTTTTT

size: .
V: TRBV7-2
J: TRBJ2-1
D: TRBD2
CDR3: CASSSIAGEKQFF
DNA: TGTGCCAGCAGCTCAATAGCGGGAGAAAAGCAGTTCTTC

size: medium-sized
V: TRBV5-1
J: TRBJ2-2
D: .
CDR3: CASSLGVAASNTGELFF
DNA: TGCGCCAGCAGCTTGGGGGTAGCGGCGTCGAACACCGGGGAGCTGTTTTTT

size: .
V: TRBV6-6
J: TRBJ2-1
D: TRBD1
CDR3: CASTDRGESYNEQFF
DNA: TGTGCCAGCACCGACAGGGGAGAATCCTACAATGAGCAGTTCTTC

size: .
V: TRBV29-1
J: TRBJ2-7
D: .
CDR3: CSVEDHSGFSYEQYF
DNA: TGCAGCGTTGAAGACCATAGCGGCTTCTCCTACGAGCAGTACTTC

size: medium-sized
V: TRBV5-4
J: TRBJ2-2
D: .
CDR3: CASSWDSYNTGELFF
DNA: TGTGCCAGCAGCTGGGACTCGTACAACACCGGGGAGCTGTTTTTT

size: few
V: TRBV4-1
J: TRBJ2-7
D: TRBD1
CDR3: CASSPGTGGAYEQYF
DNA: TGCGCCAGCAGCCCAGGGACAGGGGGCGCCTACGAGCAGTACTTC

size: .
V: TRBV9
J: TRBJ2-7
D: .
CDR3: CASGGNLGEQYF
DNA: TGTGCCAGCGGTGGGAACCTGGGGGAGCAGTACTTC

size: few
V: TRBV19
J: TRBJ2-3
D: .
CDR3: CASMMNGGDTQYF
DNA: TGTGCCAGTATGATGAACGGCGGGGATACGCAGTATTTT

size: .
V: TRBV2
J: TRBJ1-1
D: TRBD1
CDR3: CASTRWGQGYTEAFF
DNA: TGTGCCAGCACCCGATGGGGACAGGGATACACTGAAGCTTTCTTT

size: few
V: TRBV4-1
J: TRBJ2-5
D: .
CDR3: CASSQGEQGDWETQYF
DNA: TGCGCCAGCAGCCAAGGAGAACAGGGTGATTGGGAGACCCAGTACTTC

size: once
V: TRBV21-1
J: TRBJ2-7
D: .
CDR3: CASSSSGIGYEQYF
DNA: TGTGCCAGCAGCTCCAGCGGGATTGGGTACGAGCAGTACTTC

size: .
V: TRBV5-5
J: TRBJ2-5
D: .
CDR3: CASSLLGNEETQYF
DNA: TGTGCCAGCAGCTTGTTGGGGAACGAAGAGACCCAGTACTTC

size: few
V: TRBV7-8
J: TRBJ2-5
D: .
CDR3: CASSLGGQETQYF
DNA: TGTGCCAGCAGCTTAGGGGGACAAGAGACCCAGTACTTC

size: .
V: TRBV6-1
J: TRBJ2-4
D: .
CDR3: CASSEEGGGKNIQYF
DNA: TGTGCCAGCAGTGAAGAGGGTGGGGGCAAAAACATTCAGTACTTC

size: .
V: TRBV5-1
J: TRBJ1-1
D: .
CDR3: CASRGGAMNTEAFF
DNA: TGCGCCAGCAGAGGTGGGGCCATGAACACTGAAGCTTTCTTT

size: few
V: TRBV6-5
J: TRBJ2-5
D: .
CDR3: CASRNPVTQETQYF
DNA: TGTGCCAGCAGGAACCCGGTGACCCAAGAGACCCAGTACTTC

size: .
V: TRBV19
J: TRBJ2-2
D: .
CDR3: CASSILGRETGELFF
DNA: TGTGCCAGTAGTATCTTGGGACGGGAAACCGGGGAGCTGTTTTTT

size: .
V: TRBV4-2
J: TRBJ1-2
D: .
CDR3: CASSGDNSYGYTF
DNA: TGTGCCAGCAGCGGGGACAATTCCTATGGCTACACCTTC

size: .
V: TRBV19
J: TRBJ2-7
D: .
CDR3: CASSMGVGDEQYF
DNA: TGTGCCAGTAGTATGGGAGTCGGGGACGAGCAGTACTTC

size: few
V: TRBV19
J: TRBJ1-4
D: .
CDR3: CASSMGSTTNEKLFF
DNA: TGTGCCAGTAGTATGGGGAGCACGACTAATGAAAAACTGTTTTTT

size: .
V: TRBV5-1
J: TRBJ2-3
D: .
CDR3: CASSLWASGTDTQYF
DNA: TGCGCCAGCAGCTTGTGGGCTAGCGGCACAGATACGCAGTATTTT

size: .
V: TRBV6-1
J: TRBJ2-5
D: .
CDR3: CASSAFSGQETQYF
DNA: TGTGCCAGCAGTGCCTTTAGCGGACAAGAGACCCAGTACTTC

size: .
V: TRBV18
J: TRBJ1-1
D: .
CDR3: CASSPGTSTTNTEAFF
DNA: TGTGCCAGCTCACCAGGAACCTCAACTACAAACACTGAAGCTTTCTTT

size: few
V: TRBV21-1
J: TRBJ2-7
D: .
CDR3: CASSKERLAGNHEQYF
DNA: TGTGCCAGCAGCAAAGAACGGCTAGCGGGTAACCACGAGCAGTACTTC

size: .
V: TRBV9
J: TRBJ2-2
D: .
CDR3: CASRGRQNTGELFF
DNA: TGTGCCAGCAGGGGGAGACAGAACACCGGGGAGCTGTTTTTT

size: few
V: TRBV5-1
J: TRBJ2-7
D: .
CDR3: CASSFDGGSYEQYF
DNA: TGCGCCAGCAGCTTTGACGGGGGATCCTACGAGCAGTACTTC

size: .
V: TRBV5-6
J: TRBJ1-4
D: .
CDR3: CASTGGRPSNEKLFF
DNA: TGTGCCAGCACTGGGGGGCGGCCGTCGAATGAAAAACTGTTTTTT

size: .
V: TRBV20-1
J: TRBJ1-1
D: .
CDR3: CSARPNTEAFF
DNA: TGCAGTGCCCGGCCGAACACTGAAGCTTTCTTT

size: .
V: TRBV7-2
J: TRBJ2-1
D: .
CDR3: CASSIVSVEQFF
DNA: TGTGCCAGCAGTATCGTATCGGTTGAGCAGTTCTTC

size: .
V: TRBV7-6
J: TRBJ2-4
D: .
CDR3: CASSLEGGGSIQYF
DNA: TGTGCCAGCAGCTTAGAGGGAGGGGGAAGCATTCAGTACTTC

size: .
V: TRBV5-6
J: TRBJ2-7
D: .
CDR3: CASSSEGILDYEQYF
DNA: TGTGCCAGCAGCTCCGAGGGGATACTTGACTACGAGCAGTACTTC

size: .
V: TRBV25-1
J: TRBJ1-2
D: TRBD1
CDR3: CASSDQRVTGVYTF
DNA: TGTGCCAGCAGTGACCAGAGGGTAACAGGGGTCTACACCTTC

size: .
V: TRBV5-1
J: TRBJ1-2
D: TRBD1
CDR3: CASSREVGTDNYGYTF
DNA: TGCGCCAGCAGCCGGGAGGTGGGGACAGACAACTATGGCTACACCTTC

size: .
V: TRBV25-1
J: TRBJ1-1
D: .
CDR3: CASSDGTEAFF
DNA: TGTGCCAGCAGTGATGGGACTGAAGCTTTCTTT

size: .
V: TRBV5-1
J: TRBJ1-3
D: .
CDR3: CASSAGTWVGDGNTIYF
DNA: TGCGCCAGCAGCGCTGGGACATGGGTTGGGGATGGAAACACCATATATTTT

size: .
V: TRBV5-1
J: TRBJ1-1
D: .
CDR3: CASSNQANTEAFF
DNA: TGCGCCAGCAGCAACCAGGCGAACACTGAAGCTTTCTTT

size: .
V: TRBV2
J: TRBJ1-1
D: TRBD1
CDR3: CASSRDSQKLSEAFF
DNA: TGTGCCAGCAGTCGGGACAGCCAAAAACTTTCTGAAGCTTTCTTT

size: .
V: TRBV27
J: TRBJ2-3
D: .
CDR3: CASSLSAGYTDTQYF
DNA: TGTGCCAGCAGTTTATCGGCGGGATACACAGATACGCAGTATTTT

size: few
V: TRBV5-1
J: TRBJ1-4
D: .
CDR3: CASSRGPSQTQEKLFF
DNA: TGCGCCAGCAGCCGAGGACCGTCGCAGACTCAGGAAAAACTGTTTTTT

size: .
V: TRBV6-5
J: TRBJ2-3
D: .
CDR3: CASMGGAADTQYF
DNA: TGTGCCAGCATGGGGGGGGCCGCAGATACGCAGTATTTT

size: once
V: TRBV27
J: TRBJ2-5
D: TRBD2
CDR3: CASSDRRLAGGPGETQYF
DNA: TGTGCCAGCAGCGACAGGCGACTAGCGGGGGGGCCTGGGGAGACCCAGTACTTC